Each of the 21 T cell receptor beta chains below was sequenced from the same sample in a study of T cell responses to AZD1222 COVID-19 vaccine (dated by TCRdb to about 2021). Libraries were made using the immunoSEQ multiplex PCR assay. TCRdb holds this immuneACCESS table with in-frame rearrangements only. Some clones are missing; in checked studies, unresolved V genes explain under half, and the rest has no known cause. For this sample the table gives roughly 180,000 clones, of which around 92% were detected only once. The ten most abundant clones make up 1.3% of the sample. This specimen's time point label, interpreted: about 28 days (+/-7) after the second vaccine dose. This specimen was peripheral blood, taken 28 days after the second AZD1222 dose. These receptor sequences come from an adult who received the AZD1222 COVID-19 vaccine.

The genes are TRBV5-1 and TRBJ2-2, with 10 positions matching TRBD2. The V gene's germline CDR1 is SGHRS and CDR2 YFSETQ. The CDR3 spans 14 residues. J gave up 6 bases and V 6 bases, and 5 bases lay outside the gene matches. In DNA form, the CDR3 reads TGCGCCAGCAATTGGCTAGCGGGAGCCGGGGAGCTGTTTTTT. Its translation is CASNWLAGAGELFF.

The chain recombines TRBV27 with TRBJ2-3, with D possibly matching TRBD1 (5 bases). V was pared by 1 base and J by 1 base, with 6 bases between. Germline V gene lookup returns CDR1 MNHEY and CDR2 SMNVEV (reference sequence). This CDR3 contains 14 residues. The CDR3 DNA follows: TGTGCCAGCAGTTTATTAGGGGGCACAGATACGCAGTATTTT. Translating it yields CASSLLGGTDTQYF.

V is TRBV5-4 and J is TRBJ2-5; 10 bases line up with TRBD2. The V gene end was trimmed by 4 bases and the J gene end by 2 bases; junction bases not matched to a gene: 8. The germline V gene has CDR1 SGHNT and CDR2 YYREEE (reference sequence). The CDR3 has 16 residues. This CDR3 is CASSPPASGGQETQYF. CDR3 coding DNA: TGTGCCAGCAGCCCCCCGGCTAGCGGGGGACAAGAGACCCAGTACTTC.

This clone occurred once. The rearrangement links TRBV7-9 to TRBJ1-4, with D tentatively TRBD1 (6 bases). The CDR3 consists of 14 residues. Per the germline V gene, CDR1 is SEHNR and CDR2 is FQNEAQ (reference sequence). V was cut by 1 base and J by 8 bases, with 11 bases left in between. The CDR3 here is CASSLDRVDEKLFF. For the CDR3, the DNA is TGTGCCAGCAGCTTAGACAGGGTCGACGAAAAACTGTTTTTT.

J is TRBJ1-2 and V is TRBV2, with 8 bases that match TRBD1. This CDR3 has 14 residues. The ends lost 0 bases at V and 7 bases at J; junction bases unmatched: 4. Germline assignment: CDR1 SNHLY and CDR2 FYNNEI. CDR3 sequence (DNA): TGTGCCAGCAGTGAAGCTGGGCAGGGGGCTGGCTACACCTTC. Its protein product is CASSEAGQGAGYTF.

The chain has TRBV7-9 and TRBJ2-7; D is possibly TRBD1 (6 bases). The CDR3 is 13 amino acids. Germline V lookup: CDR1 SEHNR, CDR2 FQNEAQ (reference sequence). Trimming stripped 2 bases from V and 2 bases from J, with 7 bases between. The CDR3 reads CASSLTGPYEQYF. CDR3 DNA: TGTGCCAGCAGCTTAACAGGGCCCTACGAGCAGTACTTC.

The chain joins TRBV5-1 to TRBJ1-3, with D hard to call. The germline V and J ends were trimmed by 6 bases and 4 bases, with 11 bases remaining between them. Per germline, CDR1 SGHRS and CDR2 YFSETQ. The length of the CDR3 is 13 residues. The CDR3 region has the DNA TGCGCCAGCACCAAGGACCTCGGAAACACCATATATTTT. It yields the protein CASTKDLGNTIYF.

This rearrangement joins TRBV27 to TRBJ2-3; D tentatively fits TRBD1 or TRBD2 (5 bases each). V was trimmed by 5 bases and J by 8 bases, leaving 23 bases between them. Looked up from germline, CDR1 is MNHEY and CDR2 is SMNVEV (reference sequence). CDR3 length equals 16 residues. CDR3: CASSPGTGLIFGTQYF. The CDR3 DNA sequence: TGTGCCAGCAGTCCAGGGACCGGGTTAATTTTTGGTACGCAGTATTTT.

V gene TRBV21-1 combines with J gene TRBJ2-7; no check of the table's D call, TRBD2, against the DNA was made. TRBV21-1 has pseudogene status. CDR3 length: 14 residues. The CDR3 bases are TGTGCCAGCAGCAAAGGCCCCGAGTCCTACGAGCAGTACTTC. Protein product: CASSKGPESYEQYF.

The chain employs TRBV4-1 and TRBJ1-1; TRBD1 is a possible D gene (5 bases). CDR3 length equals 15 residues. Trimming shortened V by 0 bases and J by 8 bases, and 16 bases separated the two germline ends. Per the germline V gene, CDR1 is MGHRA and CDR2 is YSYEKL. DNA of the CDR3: TGCGCCAGCAGCCAAGATCCTGGGGACTCATCAGAAGCTTTCTTT. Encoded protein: CASSQDPGDSSEAFF.

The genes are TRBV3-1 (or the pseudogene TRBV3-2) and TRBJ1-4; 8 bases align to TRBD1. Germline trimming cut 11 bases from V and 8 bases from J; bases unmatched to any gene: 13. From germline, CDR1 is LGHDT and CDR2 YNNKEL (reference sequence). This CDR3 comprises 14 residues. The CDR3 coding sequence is TGTGCCGTTAAGACAGGGGCCGATGAGGAAAAACTGTTTTTT. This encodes CAVKTGADEEKLFF.

The CDR3 DNA follows: TGTGCTAGTGGTTTGGAGGGTGATCAGCCCCAGCATTTT. It translates to CASGLEGDQPQHF. The chain combines TRBV12-5 with TRBJ1-5, with D hard to call. The CDR3 covers 13 residues. Germline V lookup: CDR1 LGHNT, CDR2 FRNRAP. The V gene lost 1 base and the J gene lost 5 bases, with 6 bases spanning the gap.

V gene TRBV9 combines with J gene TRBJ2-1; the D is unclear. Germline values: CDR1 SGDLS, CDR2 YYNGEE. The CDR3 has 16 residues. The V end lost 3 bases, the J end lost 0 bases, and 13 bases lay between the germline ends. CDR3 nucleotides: TGTGCCAGCAGCGAGAGTCGAGCTAGCTCCTACAATGAGCAGTTCTTC. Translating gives CASSESRASSYNEQFF. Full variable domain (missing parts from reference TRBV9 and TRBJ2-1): DSGVTQTPKHLITATGQRVTLRCSPRSGDLSVYWYQQSLDQGLQFLIQYYNGEERAKGNILERFSAQQFPDLHSELNLSSLELGDSALYFCASSESRASSYNEQFFGPGTRLTVL.

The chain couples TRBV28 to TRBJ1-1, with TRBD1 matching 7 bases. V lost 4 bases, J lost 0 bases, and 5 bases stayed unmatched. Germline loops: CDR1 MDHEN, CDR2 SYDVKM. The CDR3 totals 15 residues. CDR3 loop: CASSSQGKLNTEAFF. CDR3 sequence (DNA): TGTGCCAGCAGTTCACAGGGGAAACTGAACACTGAAGCTTTCTTT.

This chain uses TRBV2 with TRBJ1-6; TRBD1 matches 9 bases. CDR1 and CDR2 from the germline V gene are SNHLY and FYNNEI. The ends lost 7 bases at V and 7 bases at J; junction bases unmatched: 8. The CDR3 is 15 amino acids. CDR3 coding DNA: TGTGCCAGCACCGGACAGGGGAGTCAGAATTCACCCCTCCACTTT. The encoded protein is CASTGQGSQNSPLHF.

CDR3: CATSRDSGGLIYEQYF. The CDR3 nucleotides read TGTGCCACCAGCAGAGATAGCGGGGGACTGATCTACGAGCAGTACTTC. The V and J genes are TRBV15 and TRBJ2-7; 9 bases match TRBD2. V shed 0 bases, J shed 3 bases, and the junction held 6 bases outside the gene matches. The CDR3 extends over 16 amino acids. Germline loops: CDR1 LNHNV, CDR2 YYDKDF (reference sequence).

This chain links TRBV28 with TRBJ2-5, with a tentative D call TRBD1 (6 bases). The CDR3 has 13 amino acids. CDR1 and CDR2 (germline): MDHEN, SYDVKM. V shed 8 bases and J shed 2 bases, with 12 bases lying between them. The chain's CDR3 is CASQGLLQETQYF. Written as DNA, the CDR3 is TGTGCCAGCCAGGGGCTCCTTCAAGAGACCCAGTACTTC. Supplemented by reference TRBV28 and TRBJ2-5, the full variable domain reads DVKVTQSSRYLVKRTGEKVFLECVQDMDHENMFWYRQDPGLGLRLIYFSYDVKMKEKGDIPEGYSVSREKKERFSLILESASTNQTSMYLCASQGLLQETQYFGPGTRLLVL.

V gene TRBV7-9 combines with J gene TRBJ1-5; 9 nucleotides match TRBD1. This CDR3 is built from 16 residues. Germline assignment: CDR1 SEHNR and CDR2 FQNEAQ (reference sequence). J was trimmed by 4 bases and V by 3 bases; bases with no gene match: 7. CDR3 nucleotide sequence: TGTGCCAGCAGCTTTTGGACAGGGGAGAGGAATCAGCCCCAGCATTTT. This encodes CASSFWTGERNQPQHF.

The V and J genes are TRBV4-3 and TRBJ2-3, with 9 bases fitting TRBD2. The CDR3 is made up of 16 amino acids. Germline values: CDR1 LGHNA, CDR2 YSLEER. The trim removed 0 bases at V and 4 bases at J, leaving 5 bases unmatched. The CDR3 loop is CASSQDPAGGADTQYF. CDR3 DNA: TGCGCCAGCAGCCAAGACCCAGCGGGAGGCGCAGATACGCAGTATTTT.

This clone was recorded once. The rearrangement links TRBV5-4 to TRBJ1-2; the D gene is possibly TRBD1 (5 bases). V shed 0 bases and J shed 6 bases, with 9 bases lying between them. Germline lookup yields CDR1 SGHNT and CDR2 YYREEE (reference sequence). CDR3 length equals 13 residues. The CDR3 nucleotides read TGTGCCAGCAGCTTGGGGGCGGGACATGGCTACACCTTC. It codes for CASSLGAGHGYTF.

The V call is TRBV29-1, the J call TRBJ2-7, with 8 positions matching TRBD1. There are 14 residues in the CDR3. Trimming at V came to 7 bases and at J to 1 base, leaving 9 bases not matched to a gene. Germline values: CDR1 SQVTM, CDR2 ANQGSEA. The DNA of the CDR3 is TGCAGCGCGGGTGGACAGGGTTCTTCCTACGAGCAGTACTTC. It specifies CSAGGQGSSYEQYF.